Described below is a single T cell receptor beta chain sequence and its context. The V segment lost 5 bases and the J segment 5 bases; nucleotides outside the gene matches: 7. Germline CDR1 SGHNT, CDR2 YENEEA. This CDR3 is built from 15 residues. This record belongs to a study of blood T cell repertoires in COVID-19. Produced via immunoSEQ multiplex PCR; TCRdb's table is partial and in-frame only. The data show roughly 230,000 clones, roughly 84% seen once. The clonotype comes from a man aged 35 to 55 with acute or convalescent COVID-19. The sample comprised peripheral blood. The gene calls are TRBV11-3 and TRBJ2-1; TRBD2 matches 9 bases. CDR3: CASSHRTSANNEQFF. CDR3 DNA: TGTGCCAGCAGCCACCGGACTAGCGCTAACAATGAGCAGTTCTTC.